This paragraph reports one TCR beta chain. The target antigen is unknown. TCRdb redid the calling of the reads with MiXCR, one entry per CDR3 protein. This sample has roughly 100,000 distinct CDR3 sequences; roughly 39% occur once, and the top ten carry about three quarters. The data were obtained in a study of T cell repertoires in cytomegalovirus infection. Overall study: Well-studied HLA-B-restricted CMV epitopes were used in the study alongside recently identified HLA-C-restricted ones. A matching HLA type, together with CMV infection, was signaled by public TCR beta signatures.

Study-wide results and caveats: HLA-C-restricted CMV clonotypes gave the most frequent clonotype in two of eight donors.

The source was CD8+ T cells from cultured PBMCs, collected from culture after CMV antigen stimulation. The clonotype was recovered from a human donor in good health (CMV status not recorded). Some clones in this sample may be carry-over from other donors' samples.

The CDR3, as DNA: TGTGCCAGCAGTTTGGACTCAAAAGAGACCCAGTACTTC. As protein: CASSLDSKETQYF. The rearrangement joins TRBV12-3 or TRBV12-4 to TRBJ2-5; D might be TRBD2 (5 bases). The CDR3 contains 13 residues. V lost 3 bases, J lost 3 bases, and 8 bases lay in between.